Below, 7 T cell receptor beta chains from the same sample are listed, as sequenced in a study of CXCR3-negative and CXCR3-positive naive CD8 T cells. General study points: More hydrophobic TRB CDR3s occurred in CXCR3-positive than in CXCR3-negative naive cells.

Via 5' RACE with UMI labels, TRB cDNA libraries were prepared. TCRdb reprocessed the 5' RACE reads, with one entry per CDR3 protein and no DNA. This table lists about 90,000 distinct CDR3 sequences. Their antigen targets remain unknown. Sequencing input: naive CXCR3+ CD8+ T cells from blood. Subset of the sample: CD45RO-CCR7+CD27+CD95- naive CD8+ T cells expressing CXCR3 (TNR3+). The receptors derive from a human donor in good health. Some clones in this sample may be carry-over from other donors' samples.

The rearrangement links TRBV7-9 to TRBJ2-3. The CDR3 spans 14 residues. From germline, CDR1 is SEHNR and CDR2 FQNEAQ (reference sequence). The CDR3 here is CASSYSDGTDTQYF.

The rearrangement joins TRBV29-1 to TRBJ2-1; with no DNA, the TCRdb D assignment of TRBD2 cannot be verified. CDR1 is SQVTM, CDR2 ANQGSEA, per germline. CDR3 size: 17 residues. CDR3 protein: CSVEDLGLAGAGNEQFF.

The rearrangement uses TRBV12-3 or TRBV12-4 and TRBJ2-2; TCRdb outputs TRBD2, but without DNA this stays unchecked. The CDR3 is made up of 16 amino acids. The CDR3 loop is CASSEPGLAYTGELFF.

The chain employs TRBV7-3 and TRBJ2-1; as DNA is missing, the TRBD2 call by TCRdb cannot be tested. The CDR3 contains 15 residues. Per germline, CDR1 SGHTA and CDR2 FQGTGA. The CDR3 reads CASSLSGTSFSEQFF.

The genes are TRBV10-3 and TRBJ1-1. This CDR3 contains 15 residues. The germline gives CDR1 ENHRY, CDR2 SYGVKD. The chain's CDR3 is CAISERGEGNTEAFF.

The rearrangement uses TRBV4-3 and TRBJ2-6; TCRdb lists TRBD1, though no DNA is available to test this call. CDR3 length: 19 residues. Germline CDR1 reads LGHNA; CDR2 reads YSLEER. The CDR3 region is CASSQEGDRPLSGANVLTF.

V usage is TRBV28 and J usage is TRBJ2-2; the TCRdb D gene call, TRBD2, has no DNA to confirm it. The CDR3 has 16 amino acids. Germline V gene sequence: CDR1 MDHEN, CDR2 SYDVKM. CDR3 in amino acids: CASSLEGKLNTGELFF. Using reference TRBV28 and TRBJ2-2 for the parts outside the CDR3, the full variable domain is DVKVTQSSRYLVKRTGEKVFLECVQDMDHENMFWYRQDPGLGLRLIYFSYDVKMKEKGDIPEGYSVSREKKERFSLILESASTNQTSMYLCASSLEGKLNTGELFFGEGSRLTVL.